This note documents a single T cell receptor (beta chain) sequence. Specified treatment: randomized to nivolumab then ipilimumab (arm A) or the reverse (arm B). From thawed PBMCs, live CD3+CD8+ cells negative for CD19 and CD56 were sorted. This sample is part of a study of sequential checkpoint blockade in melanoma. This CDR3 comprises 16 residues. Looked up from germline, CDR1 is LNHNV and CDR2 is YYDKDF (reference sequence). J was trimmed by 8 bases and V by 2 bases; bases with no gene match: 10. Using immunoSEQ multiplex PCR, the repertoire was profiled, and TCRdb retains in-frame clones only, with some absent. The sample has approximately 34,000 clones, 80% to 90% seen once; the top ten hold around 5.8%.

V and J are TRBV15 and TRBJ1-4, with 8 bases fitting TRBD1. The TCR was taken from a human donor with melanoma. Source: CD8+ T cells sorted from blood (inferred from file names), taken from a patient given nivolumab and ipilimumab in sequence. The CDR3 DNA reads as TGTGCCACCAGCAGAAAGATCGACAGGGGAAACGAAAAACTGTTTTTT. Translating gives CATSRKIDRGNEKLFF.